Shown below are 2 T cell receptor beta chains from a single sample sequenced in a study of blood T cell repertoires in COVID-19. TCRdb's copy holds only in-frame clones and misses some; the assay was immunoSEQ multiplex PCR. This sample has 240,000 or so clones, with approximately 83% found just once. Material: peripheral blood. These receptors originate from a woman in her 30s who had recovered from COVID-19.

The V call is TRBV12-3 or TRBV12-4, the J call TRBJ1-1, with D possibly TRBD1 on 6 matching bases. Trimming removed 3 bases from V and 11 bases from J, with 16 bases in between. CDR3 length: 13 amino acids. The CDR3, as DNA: TGTGCCAGCAGTTTGAAGGGAGGGGGGGAGGCTTTCTTT. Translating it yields CASSLKGGGEAFF.

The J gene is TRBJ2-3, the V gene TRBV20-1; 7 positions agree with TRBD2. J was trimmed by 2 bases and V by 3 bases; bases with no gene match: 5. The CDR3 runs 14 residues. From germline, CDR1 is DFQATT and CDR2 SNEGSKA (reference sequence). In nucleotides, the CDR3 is TGCAGTGCTAGTCCGGGGGGTGACACAGATACGCAGTATTTT. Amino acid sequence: CSASPGGDTDTQYF.